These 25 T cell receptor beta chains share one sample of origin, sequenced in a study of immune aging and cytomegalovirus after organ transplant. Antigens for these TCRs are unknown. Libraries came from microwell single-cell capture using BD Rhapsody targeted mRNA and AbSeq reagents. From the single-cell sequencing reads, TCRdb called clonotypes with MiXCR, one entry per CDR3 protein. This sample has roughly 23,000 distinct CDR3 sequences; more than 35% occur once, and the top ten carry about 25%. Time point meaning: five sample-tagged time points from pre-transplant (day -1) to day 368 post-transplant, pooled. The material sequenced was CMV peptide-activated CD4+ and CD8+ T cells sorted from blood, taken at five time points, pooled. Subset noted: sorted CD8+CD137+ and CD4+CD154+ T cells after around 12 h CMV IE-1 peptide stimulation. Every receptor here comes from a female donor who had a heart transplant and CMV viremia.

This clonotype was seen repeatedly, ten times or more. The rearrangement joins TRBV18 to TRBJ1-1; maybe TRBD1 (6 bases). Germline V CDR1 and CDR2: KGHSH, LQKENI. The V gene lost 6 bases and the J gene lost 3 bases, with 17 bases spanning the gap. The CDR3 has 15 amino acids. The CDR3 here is CASSHGRRGYTEAFF. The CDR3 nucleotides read TGTGCCAGCTCCCACGGACGCAGGGGCTACACTGAAGCTTTCTTT. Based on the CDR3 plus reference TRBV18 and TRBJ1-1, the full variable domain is NAGVMQNPRHLVRRRGQEARLRCSPMKGHSHVYWYRQLPEEGLKFMVYLQKENIIDESGMPKERFSAEFPKEGPSILRIQQVVRGDSAAYFCASSHGRRGYTEAFFGQGTRLTVV.

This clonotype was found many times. This CDR3 is CASSVEGRRTDTQYF. CDR3 sequence (DNA): TGTGCCAGCAGCGTAGAGGGAAGGAGGACAGATACGCAGTATTTT. The chain recombines TRBV9 with TRBJ2-3, with D tentatively TRBD2 (5 bases). CDR3 length: 15 amino acids. Germline V gives CDR1 SGDLS, CDR2 YYNGEE. V lost 0 bases and J lost 3, with 11 bases in between.

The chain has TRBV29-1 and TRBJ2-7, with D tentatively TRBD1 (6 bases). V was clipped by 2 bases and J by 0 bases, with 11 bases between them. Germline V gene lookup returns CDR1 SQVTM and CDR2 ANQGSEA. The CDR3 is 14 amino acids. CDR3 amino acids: CSVEWGPPSYEQYF. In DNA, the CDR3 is TGCAGCGTTGAATGGGGGCCACCCTCCTACGAGCAGTACTTC.

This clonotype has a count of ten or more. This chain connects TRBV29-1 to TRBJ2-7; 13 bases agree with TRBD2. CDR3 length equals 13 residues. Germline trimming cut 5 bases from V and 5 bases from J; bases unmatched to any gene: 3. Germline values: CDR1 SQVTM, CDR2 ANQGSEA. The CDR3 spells CSVTSGRAHEQYF. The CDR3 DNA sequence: TGCAGCGTTACTAGCGGGAGGGCCCACGAGCAGTACTTC.

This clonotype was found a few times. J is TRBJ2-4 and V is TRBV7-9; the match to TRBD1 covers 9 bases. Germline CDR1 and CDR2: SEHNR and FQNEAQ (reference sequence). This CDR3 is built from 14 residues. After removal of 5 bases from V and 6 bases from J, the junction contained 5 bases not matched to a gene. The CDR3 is CASSPGQGLNIQYF. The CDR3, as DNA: TGTGCCAGCAGCCCGGGACAGGGCTTAAACATTCAGTACTTC.

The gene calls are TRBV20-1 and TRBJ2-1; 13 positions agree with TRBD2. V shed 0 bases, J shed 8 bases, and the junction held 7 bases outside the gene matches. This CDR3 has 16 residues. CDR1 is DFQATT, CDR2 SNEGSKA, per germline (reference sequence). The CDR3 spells CSARDFGTSGIYEQFF. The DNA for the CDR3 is TGCAGTGCTAGAGATTTCGGGACTAGCGGGATCTATGAGCAGTTCTTC.

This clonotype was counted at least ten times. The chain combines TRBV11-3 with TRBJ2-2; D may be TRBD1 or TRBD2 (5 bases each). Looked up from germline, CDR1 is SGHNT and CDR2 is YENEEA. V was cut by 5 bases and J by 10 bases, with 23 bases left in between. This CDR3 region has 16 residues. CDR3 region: CASSPRQRGITLELFF. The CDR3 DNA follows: TGTGCCAGCAGCCCCCGACAGCGAGGGATAACTTTGGAGCTGTTTTTT.

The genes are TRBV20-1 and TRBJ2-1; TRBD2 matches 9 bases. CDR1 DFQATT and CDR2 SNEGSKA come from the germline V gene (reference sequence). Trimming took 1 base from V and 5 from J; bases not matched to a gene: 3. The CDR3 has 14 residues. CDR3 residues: CSARGGGAHNEQFF. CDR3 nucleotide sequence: TGCAGTGCTAGAGGCGGGGGGGCCCACAATGAGCAGTTCTTC.

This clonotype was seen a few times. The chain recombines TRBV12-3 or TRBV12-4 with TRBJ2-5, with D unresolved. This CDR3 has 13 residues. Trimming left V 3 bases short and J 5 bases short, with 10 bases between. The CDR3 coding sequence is TGTGCCAGCAGTTTCCTCATAGAGGAGACCCAGTACTTC. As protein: CASSFLIEETQYF.

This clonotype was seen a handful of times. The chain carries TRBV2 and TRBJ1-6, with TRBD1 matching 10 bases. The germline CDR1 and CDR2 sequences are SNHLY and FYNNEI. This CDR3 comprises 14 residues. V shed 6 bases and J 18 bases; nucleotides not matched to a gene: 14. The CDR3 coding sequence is TGTGCCAGCAGCACCGGGACAGGGGCCGGGTTCAACCACTTT. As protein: CASSTGTGAGFNHF. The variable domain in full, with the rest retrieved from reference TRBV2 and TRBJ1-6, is EPEVTQTPSHQVTQMGQEVILRCVPISNHLYFYWYRQILGQKVEFLVSFYNNEISEKSEIFDDQFSVERPDGSNFTLKIRSTKLEDSAMYFCASSTGTGAGFNHFGNGTRLTVT.

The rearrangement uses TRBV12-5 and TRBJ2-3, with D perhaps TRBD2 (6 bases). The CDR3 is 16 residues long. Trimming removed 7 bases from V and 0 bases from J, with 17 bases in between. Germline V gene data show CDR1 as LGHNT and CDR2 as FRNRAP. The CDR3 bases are TGTGCTAGTGCCTCTTTGGGGGGAATGAGCACAGATACGCAGTATTTT. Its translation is CASASLGGMSTDTQYF.

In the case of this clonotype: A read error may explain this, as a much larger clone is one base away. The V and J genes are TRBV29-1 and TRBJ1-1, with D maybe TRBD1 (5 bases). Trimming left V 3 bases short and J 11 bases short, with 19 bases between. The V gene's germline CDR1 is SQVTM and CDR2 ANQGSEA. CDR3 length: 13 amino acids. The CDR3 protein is CSVDKGAGSSAFF. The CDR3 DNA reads TGCAGCGTTGATAAAGGGGCCGGTTCTTCGGCTTTCTTT.

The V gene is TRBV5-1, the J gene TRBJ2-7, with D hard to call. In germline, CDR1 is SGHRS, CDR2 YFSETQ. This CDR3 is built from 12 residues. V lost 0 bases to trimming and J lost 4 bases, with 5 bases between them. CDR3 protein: CASSLGGYEQYF. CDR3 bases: TGCGCCAGCAGCTTGGGGGGATACGAGCAGTACTTC.

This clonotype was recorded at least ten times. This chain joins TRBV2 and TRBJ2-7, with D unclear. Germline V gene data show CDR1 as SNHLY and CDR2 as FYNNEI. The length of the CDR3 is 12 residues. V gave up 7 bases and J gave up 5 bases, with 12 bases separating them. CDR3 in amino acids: CASKRVVHEQYF. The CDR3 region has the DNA TGTGCCAGCAAAAGAGTAGTCCACGAGCAGTACTTC.

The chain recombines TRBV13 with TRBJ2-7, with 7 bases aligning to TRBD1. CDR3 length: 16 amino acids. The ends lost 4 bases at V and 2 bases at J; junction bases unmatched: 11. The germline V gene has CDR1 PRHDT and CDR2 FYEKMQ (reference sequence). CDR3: CASSSKWSGGTYEQYF. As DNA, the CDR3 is TGTGCCAGCAGCTCCAAATGGTCAGGGGGAACCTACGAGCAGTACTTC.

CDR3 amino acids: CSAPNRIQETQYF. CDR3 in DNA: TGCAGTGCCCCTAACAGGATTCAAGAGACCCAGTACTTC. The chain carries TRBV20-1 and TRBJ2-5, with D possibly being TRBD1 (5 bases). The CDR3 sequence is 13 residues long. The V and J ends lost 6 bases and 2 bases respectively, with 13 bases between them. Looked up from germline, CDR1 is DFQATT and CDR2 is SNEGSKA (reference sequence).

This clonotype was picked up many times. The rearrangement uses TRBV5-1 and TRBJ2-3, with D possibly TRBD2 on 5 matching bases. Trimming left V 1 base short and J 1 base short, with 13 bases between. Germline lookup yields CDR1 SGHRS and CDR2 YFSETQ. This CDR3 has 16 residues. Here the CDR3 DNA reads TGCGCCAGCAGCTTGTCCGTCGGGATTCGCACAGATACGCAGTATTTT. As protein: CASSLSVGIRTDTQYF.

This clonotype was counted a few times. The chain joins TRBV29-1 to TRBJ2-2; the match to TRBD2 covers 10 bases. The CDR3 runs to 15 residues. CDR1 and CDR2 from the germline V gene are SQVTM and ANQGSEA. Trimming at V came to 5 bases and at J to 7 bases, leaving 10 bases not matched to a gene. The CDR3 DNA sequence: TGCAGCGTTAGTGGGACTAGCGCGAGAAACGGGGAGCTGTTTTTT. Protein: CSVSGTSARNGELFF.

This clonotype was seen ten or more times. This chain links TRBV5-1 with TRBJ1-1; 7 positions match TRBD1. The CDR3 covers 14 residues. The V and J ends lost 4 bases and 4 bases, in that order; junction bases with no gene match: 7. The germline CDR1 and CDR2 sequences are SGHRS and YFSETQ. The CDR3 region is CASSLGTVGTEAFF. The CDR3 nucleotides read TGCGCCAGCAGCCTTGGGACAGTTGGCACTGAAGCTTTCTTT.

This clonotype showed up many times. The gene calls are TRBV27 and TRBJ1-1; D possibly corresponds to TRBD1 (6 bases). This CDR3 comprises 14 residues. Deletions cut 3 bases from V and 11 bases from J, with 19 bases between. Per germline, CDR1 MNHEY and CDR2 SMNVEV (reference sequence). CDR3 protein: CASSLPGALGVAFF. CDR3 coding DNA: TGTGCCAGCAGTTTGCCGGGGGCCCTTGGGGTCGCTTTCTTT.

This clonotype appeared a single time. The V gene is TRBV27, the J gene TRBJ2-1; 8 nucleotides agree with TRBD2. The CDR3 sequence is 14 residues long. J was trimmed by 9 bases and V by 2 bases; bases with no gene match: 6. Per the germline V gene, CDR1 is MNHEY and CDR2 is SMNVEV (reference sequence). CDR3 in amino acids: CASSLLGTRREQFF. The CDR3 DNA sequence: TGTGCCAGCAGTTTACTCGGGACTAGACGTGAGCAGTTCTTC.

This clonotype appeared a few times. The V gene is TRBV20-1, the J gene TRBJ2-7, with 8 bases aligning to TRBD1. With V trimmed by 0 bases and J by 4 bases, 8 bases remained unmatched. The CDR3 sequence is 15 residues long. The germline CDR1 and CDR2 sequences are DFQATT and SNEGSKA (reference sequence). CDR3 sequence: CSAREWQGASYEQYF. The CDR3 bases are TGCAGTGCTAGAGAGTGGCAGGGGGCGAGTTACGAGCAGTACTTC.

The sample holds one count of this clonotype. CDR3 coding DNA: TGTGCCAGCACTAGGGACGGGATCTCGTACAATGAGCAGTTCTTC. Its translation is CASTRDGISYNEQFF. V is TRBV2 and J is TRBJ2-1; the D gene could be TRBD1 or TRBD2 (5 bases each). The CDR3 is 15 residues long. Germline values: CDR1 SNHLY, CDR2 FYNNEI. V was cut by 7 bases and J by 4 bases, with 17 bases left in between.

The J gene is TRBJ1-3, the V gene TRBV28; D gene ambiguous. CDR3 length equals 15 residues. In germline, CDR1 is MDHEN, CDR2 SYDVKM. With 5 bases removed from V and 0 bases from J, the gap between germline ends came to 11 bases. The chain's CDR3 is CASSRVRTSGNTIYF. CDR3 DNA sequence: TGTGCCAGCAGTAGGGTGCGTACCTCTGGAAACACCATATATTTT.

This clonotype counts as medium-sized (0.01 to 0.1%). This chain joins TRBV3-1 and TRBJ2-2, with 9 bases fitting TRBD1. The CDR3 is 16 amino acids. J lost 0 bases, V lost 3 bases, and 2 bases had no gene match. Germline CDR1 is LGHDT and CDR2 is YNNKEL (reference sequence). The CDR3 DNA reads TGTGCCAGCAGCCAGGGACAGGGAACGAACACCGGGGAGCTGTTTTTT. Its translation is CASSQGQGTNTGELFF.